This TCR beta chain was retrieved from a study of post-analysis software for immune sequencing data. Study-wide context: Progressive-relapsing, secondary progressive and relapsing-remitting multiple sclerosis were among the disease courses included. Study-wide results and limits: When the samples were clustered directly with F measure, those that had been prepared in the same batch showed strong co-clustering. TRBV5-6, TRBV5-1 and TRBV20-1 belonged to a set of roughly five TRBV segments that were more frequent in patients than controls. Controls had significantly higher normalized Chao1 diversity than multiple sclerosis patients.

Details on this clonotype: Its antigen is still unknown.

Researchers reported that TCR beta cDNA libraries carried unique molecular identifiers. Input amounts of 1 to 10 million T cells were used. These gave approximately 500,000 cDNA molecules, so each molecule approximated one T cell. TCRdb recomputed calls from the PCR reads with MiXCR, one row per CDR3 protein. Here the sample spans 750,000 to 950,000 distinct CDR3 sequences, roughly 46% being singletons. This CDR3 is built from 15 residues. V was trimmed by 6 bases and J by 3 bases, leaving 15 bases between them. CDR1 is MNHEY, CDR2 SVGAGI, per germline. The sequence was obtained from a girl aged 10 to 17 with multiple sclerosis. This chain joins TRBV6-5 and TRBJ1-5, with D unresolved. Sequencing was carried out using blood. This CDR3 is CASSRNRAYNQPQHF. The DNA of the CDR3 is TGTGCCAGCAGCCGTAATCGGGCGTACAATCAGCCCCAGCATTTT.